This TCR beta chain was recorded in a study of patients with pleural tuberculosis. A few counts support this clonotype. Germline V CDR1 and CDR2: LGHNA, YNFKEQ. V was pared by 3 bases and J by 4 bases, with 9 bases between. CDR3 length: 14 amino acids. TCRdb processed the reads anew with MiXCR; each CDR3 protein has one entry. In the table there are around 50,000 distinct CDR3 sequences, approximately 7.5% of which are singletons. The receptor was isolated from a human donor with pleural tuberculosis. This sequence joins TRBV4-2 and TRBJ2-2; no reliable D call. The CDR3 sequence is CASSQEKGTGELFF. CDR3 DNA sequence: TGTGCCAGCAGCCAGGAAAAGGGCACCGGGGAGCTGTTTTTT.